This record looks at one T cell receptor beta chain sequence and its context. The data were obtained in a study of blood T cell repertoires in COVID-19. Study background: COVID-19 samples from acute and convalescent phases originated in the United States, Italy and Spain.

Deletions cut 0 bases from V and 3 bases from J, with 9 bases between. The CDR3 has 14 residues. Germline V gene sequence: CDR1 SGHRS, CDR2 YFSETQ. Per the study methods: The authors estimated nucleated cell counts from reference gene primer amplification. Libraries were prepared by immunoSEQ multiplex PCR; TCRdb keeps only in-frame clonotypes and omits some of them. The D gene and trimming were derived from the DNA, and the V and J assignments and clone size from that table. Altogether 50,000 to 65,000 clones are present, roughly 80% being singletons, with the ten largest covering around 5%. The chain is built from TRBV5-1 and TRBJ1-1; no firm D call. Sequencing input: peripheral blood. The sequence came from a man aged 70-80 years with acute or convalescent COVID-19. The CDR3 nucleotides are TGCGCCAGCAGCTTGGGTCCCCTAGACACTGAAGCTTTCTTT. Translating it yields CASSLGPLDTEAFF.